The clone carrying this T cell receptor beta chain was found many times. Its antigen is unknown. The source of the sample is a study of T cells after yellow fever vaccination. Study results and limitations: Sorted repertoires could include abundant contaminating clonotypes from bulk cells.

This CDR3 comprises 16 residues. Trimming removed 4 bases from V and 1 base from J; junction bases left unmatched: 11. Germline V gene data show CDR1 as SGHKS and CDR2 as YYEKEE (reference sequence). TCRdb ran MiXCR on the 5' RACE reads and lists one entry per CDR3 protein. The profile shows around 100,000 distinct CDR3 sequences, 8.4% of them singletons. The chain uses TRBV5-5 and TRBJ2-7; TRBD2 aligns across 7 bases. This receptor was obtained from a man aged 25-45 years who received the YFV17D yellow fever vaccine. The material was CD8+ T cells sorted from PBMCs, obtained 45 days after the yellow fever booster vaccination. The CDR3 loop is CASSHLGSGKSYEQYF. The CDR3 DNA is TGTGCCAGCAGCCACCTTGGGAGCGGGAAATCCTACGAGCAGTACTTC.